The T cell receptor (beta chain) described here comes from a study of blood T cell repertoires in COVID-19. The CDR3 loop spans 14 amino acids. The V gene lost 1 base and the J gene lost 4 bases, with 7 bases spanning the gap. In germline, CDR1 is SGHTA, CDR2 FQGNSA. TCRdb's copy holds only in-frame clones and misses some; the assay was immunoSEQ multiplex PCR. This sample yields more than 55,000 clones, of which 75% to 90% are seen a single time; 18% belongs to the top ten. The TCR was taken from a woman aged 55-69 years with COVID-19, enrolled during active disease. Material for sequencing was peripheral blood. V is TRBV7-2 and J is TRBJ2-2; D remains unclear. The CDR3 DNA sequence: TGTGCCAGCAGCTTAGTATCCAGCACCGGGGAGCTGTTTTTT. Its protein is CASSLVSSTGELFF.